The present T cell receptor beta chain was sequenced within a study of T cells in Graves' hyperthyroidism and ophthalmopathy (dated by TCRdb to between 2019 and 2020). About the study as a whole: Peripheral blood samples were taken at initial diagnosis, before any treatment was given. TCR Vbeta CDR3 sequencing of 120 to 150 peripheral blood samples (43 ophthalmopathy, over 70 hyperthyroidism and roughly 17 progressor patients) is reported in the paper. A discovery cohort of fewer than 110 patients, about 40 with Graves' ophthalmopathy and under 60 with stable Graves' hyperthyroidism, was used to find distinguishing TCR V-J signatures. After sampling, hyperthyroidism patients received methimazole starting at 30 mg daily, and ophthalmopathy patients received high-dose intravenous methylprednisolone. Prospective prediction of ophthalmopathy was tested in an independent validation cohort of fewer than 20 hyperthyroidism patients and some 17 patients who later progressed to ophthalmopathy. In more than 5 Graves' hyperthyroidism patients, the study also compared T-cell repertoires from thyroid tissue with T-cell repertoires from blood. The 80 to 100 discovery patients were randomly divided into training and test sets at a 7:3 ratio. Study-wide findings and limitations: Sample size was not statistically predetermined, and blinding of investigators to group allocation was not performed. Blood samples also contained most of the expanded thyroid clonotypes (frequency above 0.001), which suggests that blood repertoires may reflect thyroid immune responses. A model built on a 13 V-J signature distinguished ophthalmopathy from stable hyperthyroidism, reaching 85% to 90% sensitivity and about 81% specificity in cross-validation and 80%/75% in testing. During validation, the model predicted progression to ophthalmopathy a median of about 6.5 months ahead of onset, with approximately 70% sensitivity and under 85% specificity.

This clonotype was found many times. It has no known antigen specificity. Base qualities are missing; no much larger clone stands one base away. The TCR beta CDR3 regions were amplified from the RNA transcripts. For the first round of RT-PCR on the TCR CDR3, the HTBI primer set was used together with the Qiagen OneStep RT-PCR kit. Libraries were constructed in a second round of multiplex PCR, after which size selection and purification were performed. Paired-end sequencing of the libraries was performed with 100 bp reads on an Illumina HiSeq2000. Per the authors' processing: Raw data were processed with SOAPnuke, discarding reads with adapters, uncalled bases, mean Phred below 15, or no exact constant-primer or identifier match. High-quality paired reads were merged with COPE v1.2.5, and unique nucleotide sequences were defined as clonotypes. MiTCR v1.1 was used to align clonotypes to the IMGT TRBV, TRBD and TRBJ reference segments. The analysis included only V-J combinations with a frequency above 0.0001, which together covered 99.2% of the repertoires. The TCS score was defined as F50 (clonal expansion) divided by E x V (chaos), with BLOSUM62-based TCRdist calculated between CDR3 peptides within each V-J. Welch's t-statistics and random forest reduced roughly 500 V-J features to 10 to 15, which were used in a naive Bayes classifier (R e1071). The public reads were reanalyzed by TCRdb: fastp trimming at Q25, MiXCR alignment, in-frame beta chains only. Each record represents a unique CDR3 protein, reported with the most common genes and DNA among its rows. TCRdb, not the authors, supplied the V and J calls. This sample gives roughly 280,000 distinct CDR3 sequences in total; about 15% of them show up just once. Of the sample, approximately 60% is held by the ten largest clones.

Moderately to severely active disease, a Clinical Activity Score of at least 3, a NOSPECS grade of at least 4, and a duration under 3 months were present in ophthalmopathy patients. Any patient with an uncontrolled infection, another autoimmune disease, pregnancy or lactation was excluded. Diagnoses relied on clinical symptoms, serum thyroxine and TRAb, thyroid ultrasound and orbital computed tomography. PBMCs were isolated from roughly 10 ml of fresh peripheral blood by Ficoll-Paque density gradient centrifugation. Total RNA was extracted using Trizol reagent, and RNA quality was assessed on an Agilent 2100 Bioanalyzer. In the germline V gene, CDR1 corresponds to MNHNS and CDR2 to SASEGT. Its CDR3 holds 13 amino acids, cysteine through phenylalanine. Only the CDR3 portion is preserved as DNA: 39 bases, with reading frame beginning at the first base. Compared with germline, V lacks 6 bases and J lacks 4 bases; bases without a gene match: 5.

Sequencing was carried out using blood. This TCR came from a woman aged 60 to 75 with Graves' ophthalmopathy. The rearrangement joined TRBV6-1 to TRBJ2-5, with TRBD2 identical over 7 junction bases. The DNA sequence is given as TGTGCCAGCAGACCCGCGGGGGTAGAGACCCAGTACTTC. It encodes CASRPAGVETQYF.